A single sample is the source of the 9 T cell receptor beta chains below, sequenced in a study of control samples from healthy donors and cancer patients. Libraries were prepared by immunoSEQ multiplex PCR; TCRdb keeps only in-frame clonotypes and omits some of them. The sample includes more than 140,000 clones, roughly 89% of them seen just once. The source material was blood. The source of these receptors is a man younger than 35 in good health.

V gene TRBV4-1 combines with J gene TRBJ2-1; weak D call: TRBD2 (5 bases). The CDR3 has 17 amino acids. V lost 0 bases and J 4 bases, leaving 16 bases between the germline ends. Germline loops: CDR1 MGHRA, CDR2 YSYEKL. CDR3: CASSQDHRIAPYNEQFF. The DNA for the CDR3 is TGCGCCAGCAGCCAAGATCATCGGATAGCGCCGTACAATGAGCAGTTCTTC.

CDR3 sequence: CASSLVAAYTDTQYF. As DNA, the CDR3 is TGCGCCAGCAGCTTGGTCGCAGCCTACACAGATACGCAGTATTTT. V and J are TRBV5-1 and TRBJ2-3; no clear D gene. Germline assignment: CDR1 SGHRS and CDR2 YFSETQ. The V end lost 0 bases, the J end lost 2 bases, and 10 bases lay between the germline ends. This CDR3 spans 15 amino acids.

The chain has TRBV6-1 and TRBJ1-6; no reliable D call. V was clipped by 3 bases and J by 10 bases, with 13 bases between them. The CDR3 consists of 14 residues. Germline assignment: CDR1 MNHNS and CDR2 SASEGT. CDR3 sequence: CASSERQVLSPLHF. The DNA for the CDR3 is TGTGCCAGCAGTGAGAGGCAGGTTCTCTCACCCCTCCACTTT.

The CDR3 region is CASRGGAGETQYF. Here the CDR3 DNA reads TGTGCCAGTAGAGGGGGGGCAGGAGAGACCCAGTACTTC. The V gene is TRBV19, the J gene TRBJ2-5, with D possibly matching TRBD2 (7 bases). The CDR3 loop spans 13 amino acids. Trimming left V 6 bases short and J 4 bases short, with 12 bases between. In germline, CDR1 is LNHDA, CDR2 SQIVND (reference sequence).

This clone was seen a handful of times. This chain joins TRBV20-1 and TRBJ1-1; D call uncertain. The CDR3 has 11 residues. V was pared by 6 bases and J by 4 bases, with 9 bases between. The germline V gene encodes CDR1 DFQATT and CDR2 SNEGSKA (reference sequence). The CDR3 nucleotides read TGCAGTGCGCCCGAGGCCACTGAAGCTTTCTTT. Translation: CSAPEATEAFF.

V usage is TRBV19 and J usage is TRBJ1-2, with D hard to call. The CDR3 covers 15 residues. V was shortened by 4 bases and J by 8 bases, with 20 bases between the two germline ends. Germline CDR1 LNHDA, CDR2 SQIVND (reference sequence). This CDR3 is CASSNTAGLSGGYTF. The CDR3 DNA reads as TGTGCCAGTAGTAACACCGCCGGTCTGAGTGGAGGCTACACCTTC. The full variable domain, rest sourced from reference TRBV19 and TRBJ1-2, is DGGITQSPKYLFRKEGQNVTLSCEQNLNHDAMYWYRQDPGQGLRLIYYSQIVNDFQKGDIAEGYSVSREKKESFPLTVTSAQKNPTAFYLCASSNTAGLSGGYTFGSGTRLTVV.

The chain is built from TRBV5-1 and TRBJ2-1, with 10 bases identical to TRBD2. The V and J ends lost 2 bases and 7 bases, in that order; junction bases with no gene match: 21. The CDR3 is 20 amino acids. Germline V CDR1 and CDR2: SGHRS, YFSETQ. The CDR3 loop reads CASSFLTGRYLAGARNEQFF. In nucleotides, the CDR3 is TGCGCCAGCAGCTTTTTGACAGGGCGTTATCTAGCGGGGGCGAGAAATGAGCAGTTCTTC.

The V gene is TRBV3-1 (or the pseudogene TRBV3-2), the J gene TRBJ2-6; possible D gene TRBD2, 7 bases. The CDR3 length is 17 residues. Trimming removed 1 base at V and 2 bases at J, with 12 bases between. The germline gives CDR1 LGHDT, CDR2 YNNKEL (reference sequence). CDR3 sequence reads: CASSQGGGPPGANVLTF. CDR3 coding DNA: TGTGCCAGCAGCCAAGGCGGGGGCCCGCCTGGGGCCAACGTCCTGACTTTC.

The chain employs TRBV13 and TRBJ1-6; 10 positions match TRBD1. This CDR3 region has 16 residues. CDR1 is PRHDT, CDR2 FYEKMQ, per germline (reference sequence). V trimming: 6 bases; J trimming: 7 bases; junction bases outside the gene matches: 9. CDR3 residues: CASRYTVGQGNSPLHF. As DNA, the CDR3 is TGTGCCAGCAGGTATACCGTGGGACAGGGGAATTCACCCCTCCACTTT.